This T cell receptor beta chain was recorded in a study of tumor and adjacent non-tumor tissue in lung cancer. Study-level background: Each sample yielded approximately 4 million productive TCRbeta reads on average.

Germline V gives CDR1 SQVTM, CDR2 ANQGSEA. This CDR3 spans 11 amino acids. The template was RNA from unsorted bulk tissue. The normal lung tissue was taken more than 3 cm from the tumor edge. This clonotype was detected once. The target antigen is unknown. A modified ARM-PCR protocol with three rounds of nested PCR amplified TCRbeta. Via MiXCR, TCRdb re-called the multiplex PCR reads, giving one row per CDR3 protein. This sample has more than 85,000 distinct CDR3 sequences, with less than 75% found just once. Findings of the study overall: Significantly higher TCR diversity was found in tumor than normal lung.

The TCR comes from a man aged 30 to 45 with non-small cell lung cancer. This chain connects TRBV29-1 to TRBJ1-3; no definite D call. The sample consisted of distant non-tumor lung tissue. DNA for the CDR3: TGCGACGCCCGGGCTACGAGCACCATATATTTT. Translated, it gives CDARATSTIYF.